These T cell receptor beta chains were read from a single sample in a study of Graves' ophthalmopathy and Graves' hyperthyroidism. TCRdb used MiXCR to reprocess the multiplex PCR reads, holding one entry per CDR3 protein. Here the sample spans a few hundred thousand distinct CDR3 sequences, approximately 15% being singletons. The material sequenced was peripheral blood. All receptors come from a young woman with stable Graves' hyperthyroidism. Both conserved end residues are part of each CDR3. A D gene is named only where the DNA matches it firmly. Clone size is not always given. Where it is, it says once, few, many or a class for expanded clones.

-	many	TRBV5-6	TRBJ1-2	TGTGCCAGCAGCTCCTCAGGGCCGTACTATGGCTACACCTTC	CASSSSGPYYGYTF
-	many	TRBV6-5	TRBJ2-7	TGTGCCAGCAGTTACTCAGGGGGAGAATACGAGCAGTACTTC	CASSYSGGEYEQYF
-	many	TRBV27	TRBJ1-2	TGTGCCAGCACCCGGGACGCTTCAAATTGGAAGTACTATGGCTACACCTTC	CASTRDASNWKYYGYTF
TRBD1	many	TRBV11-2	TRBJ1-2	TGTGCCAGCAGCTTAGAAAAGGGGACAGCTGGCTACACCTTC	CASSLEKGTAGYTF
-	many	TRBV12-3/TRBV12-4	TRBJ2-7	TGTGCCAGCAGTCGGGCAGGGGGGAGCGGGGGTCAATACGAGCAGTACTTC	CASSRAGGSGGQYEQYF
-	many	TRBV27	TRBJ1-1	TGTGCCAGCAGTTTATTGGGGGGGACATCGGCTTTCTTT	CASSLLGGTSAFF
-	-	TRBV6-1	TRBJ1-1	TGTGCCAGCATCCGTATAACCCTTAACACTGAAGCTTTCTTT	CASIRITLNTEAFF
-	many	TRBV20-1	TRBJ1-2	TGCAGTGCTGTTAATCCGGGGCAGAACTATGGCTACACCTTC	CSAVNPGQNYGYTF
-	many	TRBV15	TRBJ1-2	TGTGCCACCAGCAGAGATTTGGAAGGGGCGAGGAGTGGCTACACCTTC	CATSRDLEGARSGYTF
-	many	TRBV20-1	TRBJ2-2	TGCAGTGCTAGGACATGGAAAAACACCGGGGAGCTGTTTTTT	CSARTWKNTGELFF
TRBD2	many	TRBV19	TRBJ2-5	TGTGCCAGTAGTGCCCTGTCCGGGACTAGCGGGGGGGCCTGGAGAGATGGCCAGTACTTC	CASSALSGTSGGAWRDGQYF
-	-	TRBV7-9	TRBJ1-1	TGTGCCAGCAGCTCCGTCGCTCCTGAAGCTTTCTTT	CASSSVAPEAFF
-	-	TRBV19	TRBJ2-5	TGTGCCAGTAGTCGTTTATTCGGAGAGACCCAGTACTTC	CASSRLFGETQYF
TRBD1	few	TRBV9	TRBJ1-6	TGTGCCAGCAGCGTAGCTGGGACAGCCAATTCACCCCTCCACTTT	CASSVAGTANSPLHF
-	many	TRBV12-3/TRBV12-4	TRBJ1-5	TGTGCCAGCAGTAGACAGGTCAATCAGCCCCAGCATTTT	CASSRQVNQPQHF
-	-	TRBV6-1	TRBJ2-7	TGTGCCAGCAGTGAAGCCCCTAGCCAGGGCGGCGAGCAGTACTTC	CASSEAPSQGGEQYF
-	many	TRBV11-2	TRBJ1-6	TGTGCCAGCAGCCCCCTCCCCACGCAGCCCCTCCACTTT	CASSPLPTQPLHF
-	few	TRBV20-1	TRBJ2-7	TGCAGTGCTAGGGGGGTACGTGAGTCCTCTACCGGGCAGTACTTC	CSARGVRESSTGQYF
TRBD1	-	TRBV12-3/TRBV12-4	TRBJ1-5	TGTGCCAGCCGTGACAGGGTTAGCAATCAGCCCCAGCATTTT	CASRDRVSNQPQHF
-	many	TRBV10-3	TRBJ1-1	TGTGCCATCAATACCGAGGGGTCGGCGAACACTGAAGCTTTCTTT	CAINTEGSANTEAFF
-	few	TRBV4-1	TRBJ2-5	TGCGCCAGCAGCCAAGCGGGTGGGGGGGGGCCAGAAGAGACCCAGTACTTC	CASSQAGGGGPEETQYF
TRBD1	many	TRBV6-1	TRBJ1-2	TGTGCCAGCAGCCGGGACAGGGGCTACACCTTC	CASSRDRGYTF
-	many	TRBV6-1	TRBJ1-5	TGTGCCAGCAGTGAAGGGAGCAGGGCAGGGCAGCCCCAGCATTTT	CASSEGSRAGQPQHF
TRBD1	-	TRBV7-3	TRBJ1-1	TGTGCCAGCAGCTCTAGACAGGGAAGCACTGAAGCTTTCTTT	CASSSRQGSTEAFF